This paragraph covers one T cell receptor (beta chain) sequence. Its antigen remains unidentified. The junction does not match germline at one end; this may be a read error. This CDR3 has 18 amino acids. CDR1 is LNHDA and CDR2 is SQIVND in the germline V gene (reference sequence). The sample comes from a study of blood T cells in healthy people across ages. Study-level findings and limits: Across the age range, TCR beta diversity per million T cells fell in a roughly linear way. Estimated diversity, derived from one million T cells, was regarded as an underestimate.

For the second PCR, which ran for about 7 to 11 cycles, a sample-barcoded 5' primer and a J-beta primer mix were used. One entry per CDR3 protein, called by TCRdb with MiXCR from the 5' RACE reads. Of about 650,000 distinct CDR3 sequences listed, more than 45% are singletons. The rearrangement joins TRBV19 to TRBJ1-1; the match to TRBD1 covers 8 bases. The sample was blood. The sequence came from a woman older than 75 in good health. CDR3 amino acids: CAGSLDKLGTGMNTEAFF. In nucleotides, the CDR3 is TGTGCCGGTAGTCTCGATAAGCTAGGGACAGGCATGAACACTGAAGCTTTCTTT.